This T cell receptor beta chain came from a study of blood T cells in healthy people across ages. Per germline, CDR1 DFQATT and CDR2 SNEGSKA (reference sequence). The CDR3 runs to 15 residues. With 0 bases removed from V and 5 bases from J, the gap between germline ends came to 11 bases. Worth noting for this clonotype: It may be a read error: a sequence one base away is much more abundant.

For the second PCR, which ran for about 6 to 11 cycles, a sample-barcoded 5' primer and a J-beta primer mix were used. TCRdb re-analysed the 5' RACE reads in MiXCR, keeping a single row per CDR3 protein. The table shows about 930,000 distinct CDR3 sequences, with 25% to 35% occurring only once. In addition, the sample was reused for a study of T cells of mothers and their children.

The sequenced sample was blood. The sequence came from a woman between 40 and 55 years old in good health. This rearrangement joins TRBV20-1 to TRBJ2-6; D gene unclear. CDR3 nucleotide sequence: TGCAGTGCTAGAGAGAGCCCTCAGAGGGCCAACGTCCTGACTTTC. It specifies CSARESPQRANVLTF.